The next 9 T cell receptor beta chains were all read from a single sample in a study of blood T cell repertoires in COVID-19 (TCRdb year 2020). Library generation was performed with the immunoSEQ multiplex PCR assay. The immuneACCESS repertoire file appears here via TCRdb, limited to in-frame rearrangements. These files lack a portion of the clones; in checked studies, under half of the deficit traces to unresolved V genes, and the cause of the others is not known. This sample has around 200,000 clones in its table, and approximately 80% of those were observed once. The top ten constitute 10% of the sample. Sequenced material: peripheral blood. The source is a woman older than 75 with acute or convalescent COVID-19.

This clone was seen only once. The chain links TRBV2 to TRBJ1-2; 7 positions agree with TRBD1. The ends lost 0 bases at V and 7 bases at J; junction bases unmatched: 5. CDR1 and CDR2 (germline): SNHLY, FYNNEI. This CDR3 spans 14 amino acids. DNA of the CDR3: TGTGCCAGCAGTGAAGCCCGACAGGGCGCTGGCTACACCTTC. Its translation: CASSEARQGAGYTF.

The CDR3 protein is CASSWGESEQFF. CDR3 in DNA: TGTGCCAGCAGTTGGGGAGAGAGTGAGCAGTTCTTC. The chain couples TRBV25-1 to TRBJ2-1, with a weak D call TRBD2 (5 bases). Germline assignment: CDR1 MGHDK and CDR2 SYGVNS. The CDR3 extends over 12 amino acids. Trimming removed 5 bases from V and 9 bases from J, with 11 bases in between.

The chain carries TRBV7-2 and TRBJ2-7, with 8 nucleotides matching TRBD1. This CDR3 is built from 17 residues. Germline V CDR1 and CDR2: SGHTA, FQGNSA. V shed 5 bases and J 0 bases; nucleotides not matched to a gene: 12. CDR3 protein: CASSRNFGQGDSYEQYF. The CDR3 nucleotides are TGTGCCAGCAGCCGTAACTTCGGACAGGGCGACTCCTACGAGCAGTACTTC.

The chain is built from TRBV6-2 or TRBV6-3 and TRBJ1-4, with D maybe TRBD1 (5 bases). The CDR3 sequence is 13 residues long. Trimming cost V 6 bases and J 8 bases, with 13 bases left between them. Germline-derived CDR1 and CDR2 are MNHEY and SVGEGT. CDR3 protein: CASSPPQGEKLFF. The CDR3 nucleotides read TGTGCCAGCAGCCCCCCGCAGGGAGAAAAACTGTTTTTT.

The genes are TRBV12-3 or TRBV12-4 and TRBJ2-1; the match to TRBD1 covers 7 bases. The junction had 12 bases not matched to a gene; V was cut back by 11 bases and J by 8 bases. This CDR3 has 13 amino acids. CDR3 bases: TGTGCCGACGGGACAGCCCTCGGTCATGAGCAGTTCTTC. As protein: CADGTALGHEQFF.

The rearrangement links TRBV28 to TRBJ1-2; 8 bases line up with TRBD1. CDR1 is MDHEN, CDR2 SYDVKM, per germline. CDR3 length: 14 residues. V lost 2 bases to trimming and J lost 7 bases; unmatched junction nucleotides: 6. CDR3 loop: CASSLQGALAGYTF. In DNA, the CDR3 is TGTGCCAGCAGTTTACAGGGGGCTCTAGCTGGCTACACCTTC.

This clone appeared once. The chain employs TRBV5-1 and TRBJ1-1; D not resolved. There are 14 residues in the CDR3. Germline loops: CDR1 SGHRS, CDR2 YFSETQ. Trimming pared 7 bases from V and 1 base from J, leaving 14 bases between. CDR3 sequence reads: CASAEQATNTEAFF. In DNA form, the CDR3 reads TGCGCCAGCGCTGAGCAGGCTACGAACACTGAAGCTTTCTTT.

The chain combines TRBV19 with TRBJ2-1, with D possibly being TRBD1 (6 bases). In germline, CDR1 is LNHDA, CDR2 SQIVND (reference sequence). This CDR3 spans 13 amino acids. V gave up 6 bases and J gave up 4 bases, with 10 bases separating them. The CDR3 nucleotides are TGTGCCAGTAGCTCAGGGGCTTACAATGAGCAGTTCTTC. It specifies CASSSGAYNEQFF.

The V call is TRBV7-3, the J call TRBJ1-2; 8 bases match TRBD1. The CDR3 runs to 14 residues. Germline V CDR1 and CDR2: SGHTA, FQGTGA. The ends lost 4 bases at V and 3 bases at J; junction bases unmatched: 4. The CDR3 DNA is TGTGCCAGCAGCTCGGGACAGGCAGACTATGGCTACACCTTC. Translating it yields CASSSGQADYGYTF.